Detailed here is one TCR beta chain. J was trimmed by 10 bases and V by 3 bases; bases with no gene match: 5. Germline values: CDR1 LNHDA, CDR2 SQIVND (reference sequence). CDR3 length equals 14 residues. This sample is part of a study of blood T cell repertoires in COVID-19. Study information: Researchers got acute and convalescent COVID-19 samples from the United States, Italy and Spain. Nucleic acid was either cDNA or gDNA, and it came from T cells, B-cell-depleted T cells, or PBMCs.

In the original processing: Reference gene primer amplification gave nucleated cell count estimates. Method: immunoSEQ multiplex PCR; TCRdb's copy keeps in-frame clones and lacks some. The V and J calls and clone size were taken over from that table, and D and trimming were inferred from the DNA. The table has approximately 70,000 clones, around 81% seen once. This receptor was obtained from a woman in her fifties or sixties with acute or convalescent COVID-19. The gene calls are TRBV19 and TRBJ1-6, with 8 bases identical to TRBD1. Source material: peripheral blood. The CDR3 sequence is CASSMDRERSPLHF. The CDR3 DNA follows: TGTGCCAGTAGTATGGACAGGGAGCGCTCACCCCTCCACTTT.